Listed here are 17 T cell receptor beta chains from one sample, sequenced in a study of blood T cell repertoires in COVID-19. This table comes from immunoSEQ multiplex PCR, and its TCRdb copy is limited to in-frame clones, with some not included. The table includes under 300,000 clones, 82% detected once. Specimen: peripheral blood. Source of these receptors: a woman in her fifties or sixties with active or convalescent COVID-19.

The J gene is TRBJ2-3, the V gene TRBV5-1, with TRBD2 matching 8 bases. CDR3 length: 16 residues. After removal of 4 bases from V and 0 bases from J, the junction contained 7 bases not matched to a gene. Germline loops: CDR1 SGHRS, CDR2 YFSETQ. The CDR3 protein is CASSPDTGGSTDTQYF. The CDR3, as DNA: TGCGCCAGCAGCCCAGATACGGGAGGGAGCACAGATACGCAGTATTTT.

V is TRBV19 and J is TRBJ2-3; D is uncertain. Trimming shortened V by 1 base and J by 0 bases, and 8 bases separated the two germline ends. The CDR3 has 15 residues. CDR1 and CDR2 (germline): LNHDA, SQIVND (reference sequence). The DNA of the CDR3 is TGTGCCAGTAGTATAGGTCCAGGCAGCACAGATACGCAGTATTTT. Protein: CASSIGPGSTDTQYF. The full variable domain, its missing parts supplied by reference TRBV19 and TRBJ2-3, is DGGITQSPKYLFRKEGQNVTLSCEQNLNHDAMYWYRQDPGQGLRLIYYSQIVNDFQKGDIAEGYSVSREKKESFPLTVTSAQKNPTAFYLCASSIGPGSTDTQYFGPGTRLTVL.

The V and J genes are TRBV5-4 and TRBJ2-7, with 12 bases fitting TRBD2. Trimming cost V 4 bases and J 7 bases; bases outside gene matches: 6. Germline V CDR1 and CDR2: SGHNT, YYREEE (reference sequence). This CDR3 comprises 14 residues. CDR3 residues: CASSRWGTSGEQYF. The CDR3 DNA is TGTGCCAGCAGCCGATGGGGGACTAGCGGGGAGCAGTACTTC. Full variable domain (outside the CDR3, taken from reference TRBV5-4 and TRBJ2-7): ETGVTQSPTHLIKTRGQQVTLRCSSQSGHNTVSWYQQALGQGPQFIFQYYREEENGRGNFPPRFSGLQFPNYSSELNVNALELDDSALYLCASSRWGTSGEQYFGPGTRLTVT.

The CDR3 DNA follows: TGTGCCAGCAGCTTAAGGGGCAGAACGGTGAACACTGAAGCTTTCTTT. Encoded protein: CASSLRGRTVNTEAFF. The V call is TRBV7-9, the J call TRBJ1-1; possibly TRBD1 for D (5 bases). Trimming took 2 bases from V and 0 from J, leaving 13 bases between them. CDR1 and CDR2 (germline): SEHNR, FQNEAQ (reference sequence). The CDR3 has 16 residues.

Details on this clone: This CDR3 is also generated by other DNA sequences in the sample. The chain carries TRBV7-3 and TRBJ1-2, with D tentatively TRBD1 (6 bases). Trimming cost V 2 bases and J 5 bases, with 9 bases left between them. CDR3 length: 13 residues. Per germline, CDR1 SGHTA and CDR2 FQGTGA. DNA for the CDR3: TGTGCCAGCAGCTTAGGCCAGGGGTATGGCTACACCTTC. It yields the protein CASSLGQGYGYTF.

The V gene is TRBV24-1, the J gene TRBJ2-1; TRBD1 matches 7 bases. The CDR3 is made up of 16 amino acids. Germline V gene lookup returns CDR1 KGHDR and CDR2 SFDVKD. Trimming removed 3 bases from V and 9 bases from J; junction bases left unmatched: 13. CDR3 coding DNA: TGTGCCACCAGTGATCCTGCAGGGGGACCCAATACTGAGCAGTTCTTC. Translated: CATSDPAGGPNTEQFF.

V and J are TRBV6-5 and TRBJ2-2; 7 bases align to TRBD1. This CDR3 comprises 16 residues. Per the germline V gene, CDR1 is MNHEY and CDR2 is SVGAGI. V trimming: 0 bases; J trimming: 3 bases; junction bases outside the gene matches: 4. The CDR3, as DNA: TGTGCCAGCAGTTACTCGAGACAGGGATACACCGGGGAGCTGTTTTTT. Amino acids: CASSYSRQGYTGELFF.

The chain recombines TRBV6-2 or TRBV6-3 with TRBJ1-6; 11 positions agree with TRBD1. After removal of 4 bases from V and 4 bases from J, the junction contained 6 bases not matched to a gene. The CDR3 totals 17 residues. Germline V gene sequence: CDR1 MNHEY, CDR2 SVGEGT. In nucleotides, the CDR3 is TGTGCCAGCAGTTCCCCGGACAGGGGGCTTTATAATTCACCCCTCCACTTT. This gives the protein CASSSPDRGLYNSPLHF.

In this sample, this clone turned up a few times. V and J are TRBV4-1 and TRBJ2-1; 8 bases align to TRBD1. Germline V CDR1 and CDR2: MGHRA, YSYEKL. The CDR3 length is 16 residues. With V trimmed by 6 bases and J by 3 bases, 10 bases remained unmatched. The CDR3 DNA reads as TGCGCCAGCAGTCCGTTCCCGGGACAGGACTACAATGAGCAGTTCTTC. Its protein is CASSPFPGQDYNEQFF.

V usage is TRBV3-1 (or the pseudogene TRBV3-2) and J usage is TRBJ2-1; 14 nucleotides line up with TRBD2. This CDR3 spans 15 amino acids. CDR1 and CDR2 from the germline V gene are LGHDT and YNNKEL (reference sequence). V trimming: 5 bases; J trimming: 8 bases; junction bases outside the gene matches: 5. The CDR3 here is CASSYGLAGGYEQFF. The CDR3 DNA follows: TGTGCCAGCAGCTATGGACTAGCGGGGGGTTATGAGCAGTTCTTC.

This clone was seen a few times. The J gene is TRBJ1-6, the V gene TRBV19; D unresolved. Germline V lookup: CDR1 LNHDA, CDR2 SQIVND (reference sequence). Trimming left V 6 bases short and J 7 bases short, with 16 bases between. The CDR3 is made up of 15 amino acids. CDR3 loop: CASSPFKPGNSPLHF. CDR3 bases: TGTGCCAGTAGCCCTTTCAAACCGGGGAATTCACCCCTCCACTTT. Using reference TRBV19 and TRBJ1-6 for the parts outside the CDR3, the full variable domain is DGGITQSPKYLFRKEGQNVTLSCEQNLNHDAMYWYRQDPGQGLRLIYYSQIVNDFQKGDIAEGYSVSREKKESFPLTVTSAQKNPTAFYLCASSPFKPGNSPLHFGNGTRLTVT.

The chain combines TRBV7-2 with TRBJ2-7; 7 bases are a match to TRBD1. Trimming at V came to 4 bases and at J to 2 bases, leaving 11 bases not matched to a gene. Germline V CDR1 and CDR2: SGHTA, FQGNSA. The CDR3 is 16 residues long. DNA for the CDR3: TGTGCCAGCAGCTCGCCGGGACAGTCTAGGACCTACGAGCAGTACTTC. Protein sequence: CASSSPGQSRTYEQYF.

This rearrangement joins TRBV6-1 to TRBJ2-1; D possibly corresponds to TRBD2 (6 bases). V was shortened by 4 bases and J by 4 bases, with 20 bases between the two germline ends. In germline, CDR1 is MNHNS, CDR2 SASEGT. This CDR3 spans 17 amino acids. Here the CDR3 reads CASSVLSGTGVYNEQFF. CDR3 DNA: TGTGCCAGCAGTGTTCTGAGTGGGACTGGGGTATACAATGAGCAGTTCTTC.

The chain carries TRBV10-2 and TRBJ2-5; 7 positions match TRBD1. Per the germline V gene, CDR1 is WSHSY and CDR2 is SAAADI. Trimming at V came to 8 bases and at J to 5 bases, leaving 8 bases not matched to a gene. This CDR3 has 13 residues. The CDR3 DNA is TGCGCCAGCCGGACAGGAGGAATGGAGACCCAGTACTTC. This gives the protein CASRTGGMETQYF.

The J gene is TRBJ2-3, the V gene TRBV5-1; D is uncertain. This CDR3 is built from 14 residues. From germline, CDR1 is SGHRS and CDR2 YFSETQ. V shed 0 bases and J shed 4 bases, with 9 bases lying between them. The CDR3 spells CASSLAIGADTQYF. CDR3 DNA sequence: TGCGCCAGCAGCTTGGCCATCGGTGCAGATACGCAGTATTTT.

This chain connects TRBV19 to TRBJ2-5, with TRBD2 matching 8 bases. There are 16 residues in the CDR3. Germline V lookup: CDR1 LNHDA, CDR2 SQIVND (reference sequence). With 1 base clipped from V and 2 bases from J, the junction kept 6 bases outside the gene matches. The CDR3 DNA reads TGTGCCAGTAGTATAGTTGCGGGGGGTCTTCAAGAGACCCAGTACTTC. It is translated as CASSIVAGGLQETQYF.

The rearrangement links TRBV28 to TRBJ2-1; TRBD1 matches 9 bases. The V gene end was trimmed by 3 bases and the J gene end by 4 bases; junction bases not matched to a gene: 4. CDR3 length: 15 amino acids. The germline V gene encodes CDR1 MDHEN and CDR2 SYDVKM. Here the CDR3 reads CASSFWGTGYNEQFF. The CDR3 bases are TGTGCCAGCAGTTTTTGGGGGACAGGGTACAATGAGCAGTTCTTC.